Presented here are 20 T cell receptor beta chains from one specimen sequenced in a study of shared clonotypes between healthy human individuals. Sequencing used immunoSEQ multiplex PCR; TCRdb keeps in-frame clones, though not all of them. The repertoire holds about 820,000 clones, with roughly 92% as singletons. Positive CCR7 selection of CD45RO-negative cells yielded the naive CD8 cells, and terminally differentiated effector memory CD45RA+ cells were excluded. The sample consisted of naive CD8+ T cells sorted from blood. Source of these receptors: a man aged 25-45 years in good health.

The CDR3 is CASSLKEGHSSSYEQYF. CDR3 nucleotide sequence: TGTGCCAGCAGTTTAAAGGAGGGACACTCAAGCTCCTACGAGCAGTACTTC. V is TRBV27 and J is TRBJ2-7, with D possibly being TRBD1 or TRBD2 (6 bases each). V was trimmed by 2 bases and J by 0 bases, leaving 17 bases between them. Looked up from germline, CDR1 is MNHEY and CDR2 is SMNVEV (reference sequence). The CDR3 covers 17 residues.

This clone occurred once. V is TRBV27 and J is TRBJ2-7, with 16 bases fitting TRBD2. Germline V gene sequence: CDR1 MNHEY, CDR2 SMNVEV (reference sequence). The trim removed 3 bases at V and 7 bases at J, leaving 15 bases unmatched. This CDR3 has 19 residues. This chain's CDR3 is CASSLRLPGLAGGTGEQYF. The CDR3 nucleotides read TGTGCCAGCAGTTTGAGACTCCCGGGACTAGCGGGAGGGACCGGGGAGCAGTACTTC.

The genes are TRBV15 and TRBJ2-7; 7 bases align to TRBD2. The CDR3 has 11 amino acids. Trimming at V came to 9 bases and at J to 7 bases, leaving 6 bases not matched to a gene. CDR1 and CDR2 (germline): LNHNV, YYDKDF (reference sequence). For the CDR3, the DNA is TGTGCCACTACTAGCGAGGGGGAGCAGTACTTC. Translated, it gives CATTSEGEQYF.

The DNA for the CDR3 is TGTGCCAGCAGCTTGGAGCAGGGTGCCTGGGGGCCCCAGCATTTT. Its translation: CASSLEQGAWGPQHF. This rearrangement joins TRBV5-5 to TRBJ1-5; D might be TRBD1 (5 bases). Germline CDR1 reads SGHKS; CDR2 reads YYEKEE (reference sequence). With 0 bases removed from V and 9 bases from J, the gap between germline ends came to 16 bases. There are 15 residues in the CDR3.

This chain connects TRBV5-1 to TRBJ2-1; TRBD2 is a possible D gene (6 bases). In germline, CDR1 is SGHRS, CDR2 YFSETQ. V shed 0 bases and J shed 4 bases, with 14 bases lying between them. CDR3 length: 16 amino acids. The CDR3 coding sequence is TGCGCCAGCAGCTTGGGCTCGGGGGAACTATACAATGAGCAGTTCTTC. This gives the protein CASSLGSGELYNEQFF.

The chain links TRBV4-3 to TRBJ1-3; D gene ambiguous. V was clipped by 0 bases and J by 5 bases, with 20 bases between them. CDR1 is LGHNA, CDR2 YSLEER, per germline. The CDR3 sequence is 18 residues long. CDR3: CASSQEVERHEARNTIYF. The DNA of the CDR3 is TGCGCCAGCAGCCAAGAGGTAGAACGCCATGAGGCCCGAAACACCATATATTTT.

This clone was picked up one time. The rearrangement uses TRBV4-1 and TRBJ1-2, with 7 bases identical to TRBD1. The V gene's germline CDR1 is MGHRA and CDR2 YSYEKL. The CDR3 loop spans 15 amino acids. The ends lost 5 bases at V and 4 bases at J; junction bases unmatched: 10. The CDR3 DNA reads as TGCGCCAGCAGCTCCCACCCGACAGGGCCCTATGGCTACACCTTC. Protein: CASSSHPTGPYGYTF.

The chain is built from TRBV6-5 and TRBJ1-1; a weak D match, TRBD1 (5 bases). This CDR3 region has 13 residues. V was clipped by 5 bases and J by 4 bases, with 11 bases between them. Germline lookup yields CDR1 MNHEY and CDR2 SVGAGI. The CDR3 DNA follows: TGTGCCAGCAGTCGGGGGGGGGTCACTGAAGCTTTCTTT. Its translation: CASSRGGVTEAFF.

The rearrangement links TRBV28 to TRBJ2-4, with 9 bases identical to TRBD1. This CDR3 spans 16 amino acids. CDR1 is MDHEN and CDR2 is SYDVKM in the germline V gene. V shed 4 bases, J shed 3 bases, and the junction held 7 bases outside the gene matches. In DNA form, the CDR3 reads TGTGCCAGCAGTTCCAGACAGGGGGGCGTCAAAAACATTCAGTACTTC. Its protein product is CASSSRQGGVKNIQYF.

CDR3 loop: CASRELTTNEKLFF. Here the CDR3 DNA reads TGTGCCAGCAGGGAGTTGACAACTAATGAAAAACTGTTTTTT. This rearrangement joins TRBV27 to TRBJ1-4; no clear D. Trimming took off 6 bases at V and 0 bases at J, with 8 bases between the two ends. The germline V gene has CDR1 MNHEY and CDR2 SMNVEV (reference sequence). The CDR3 is 14 amino acids.

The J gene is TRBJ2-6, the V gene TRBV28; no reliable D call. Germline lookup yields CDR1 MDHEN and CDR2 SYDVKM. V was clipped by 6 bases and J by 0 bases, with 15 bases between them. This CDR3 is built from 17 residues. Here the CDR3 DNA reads TGTGCCAGCAGAGATCAGGCCCCAAGCTCTGGGGCCAACGTCCTGACTTTC. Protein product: CASRDQAPSSGANVLTF.

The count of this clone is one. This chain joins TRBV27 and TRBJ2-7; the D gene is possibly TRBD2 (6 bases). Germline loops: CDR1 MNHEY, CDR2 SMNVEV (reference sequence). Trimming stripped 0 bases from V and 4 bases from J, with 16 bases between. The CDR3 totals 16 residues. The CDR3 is CASSLSDGGVVYEQYF. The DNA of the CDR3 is TGTGCCAGCAGTTTATCGGACGGGGGAGTCGTGTACGAGCAGTACTTC.

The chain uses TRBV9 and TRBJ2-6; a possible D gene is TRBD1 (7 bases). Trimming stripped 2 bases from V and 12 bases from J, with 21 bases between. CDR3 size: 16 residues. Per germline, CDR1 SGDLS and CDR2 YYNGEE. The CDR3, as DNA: TGTGCCAGCAGCGTCAGGGGGAAGGAGGGTCGCGGCGTCCTGACTTTC. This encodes CASSVRGKEGRGVLTF.

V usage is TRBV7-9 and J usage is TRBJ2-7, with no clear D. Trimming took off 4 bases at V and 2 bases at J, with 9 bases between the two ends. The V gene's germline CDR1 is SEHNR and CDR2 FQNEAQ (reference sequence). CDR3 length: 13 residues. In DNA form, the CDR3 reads TGTGCCAGCAGCTCAAAACAAACCTACGAGCAGTACTTC. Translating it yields CASSSKQTYEQYF.

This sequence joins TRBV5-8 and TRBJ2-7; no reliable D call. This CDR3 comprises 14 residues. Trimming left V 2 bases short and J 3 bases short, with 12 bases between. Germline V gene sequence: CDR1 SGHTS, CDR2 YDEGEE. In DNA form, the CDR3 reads TGTGCCAGCAGCTTATATGGGAACTTCTACGAGCAGTACTTC. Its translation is CASSLYGNFYEQYF.

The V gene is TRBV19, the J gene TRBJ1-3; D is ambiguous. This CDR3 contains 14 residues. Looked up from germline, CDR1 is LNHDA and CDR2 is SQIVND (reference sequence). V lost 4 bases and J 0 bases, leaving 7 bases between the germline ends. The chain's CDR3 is CASSNPVSGNTIYF. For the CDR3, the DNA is TGTGCCAGTAGTAATCCGGTCTCTGGAAACACCATATATTTT.

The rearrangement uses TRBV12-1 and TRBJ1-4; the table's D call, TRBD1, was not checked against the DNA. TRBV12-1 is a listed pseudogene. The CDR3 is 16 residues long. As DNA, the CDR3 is TGTGCCAGCAGCCAGGGGCGGACGAATGTTAATGAAAAACTGTTTTTT. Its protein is CASSQGRTNVNEKLFF.

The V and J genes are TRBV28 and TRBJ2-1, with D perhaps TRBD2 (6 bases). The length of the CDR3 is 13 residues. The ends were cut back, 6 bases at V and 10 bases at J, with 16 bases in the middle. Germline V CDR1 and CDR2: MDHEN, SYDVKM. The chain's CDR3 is CASSPPGGEEQFF. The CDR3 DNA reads TGTGCCAGCAGCCCCCCGGGCGGGGAAGAGCAGTTCTTC. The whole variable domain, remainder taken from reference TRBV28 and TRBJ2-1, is DVKVTQSSRYLVKRTGEKVFLECVQDMDHENMFWYRQDPGLGLRLIYFSYDVKMKEKGDIPEGYSVSREKKERFSLILESASTNQTSMYLCASSPPGGEEQFFGPGTRLTVL.

CDR3 DNA sequence: TGTGCCAGCTCACTTCGACAGGGATCCTCCTACGAGCAGTACTTC. It yields the protein CASSLRQGSSYEQYF. The chain carries TRBV18 and TRBJ2-7, with 7 bases identical to TRBD1. Germline V gives CDR1 KGHSH, CDR2 LQKENI. With V trimmed by 4 bases and J by 0 bases, 6 bases remained unmatched. This CDR3 has 15 residues. Based on the CDR3 plus reference TRBV18 and TRBJ2-7, the full variable domain is NAGVMQNPRHLVRRRGQEARLRCSPMKGHSHVYWYRQLPEEGLKFMVYLQKENIIDESGMPKERFSAEFPKEGPSILRIQQVVRGDSAAYFCASSLRQGSSYEQYFGPGTRLTVT.

The CDR3 nucleotides are TGTGCCAGCAGCGCACAGGGGGGCACTGAAGCTTTCTTT. This gives the protein CASSAQGGTEAFF. V and J are TRBV9 and TRBJ1-1, with TRBD1 matching 8 bases. Germline CDR1 and CDR2: SGDLS and YYNGEE. This CDR3 is built from 13 residues. The V segment lost 3 bases and the J segment 4 bases; nucleotides outside the gene matches: 2.